One sample yielded the 16 T cell receptor beta chains listed below, sequenced in a study of spatial heterogeneity in lung cancer. As to time point: blood at routine non-recurrence follow-up after resection. Via MiXCR, TCRdb re-called the 5' RACE reads, giving one row per CDR3 protein. Of 43,000 or so distinct CDR3 sequences detected, about 10% appear once; the ten largest clones hold 30% to 40%. The material sequenced was PBMCs, taken at follow-up. These TCRs come from a male donor with early-stage non-small cell lung cancer.

This chain joins TRBV6-2 or TRBV6-3 and TRBJ2-1; 13 nucleotides match TRBD2. CDR3 length: 16 amino acids. Germline-derived CDR1 and CDR2 are MNHEY and SVGEGT. Unmatched junction bases numbered 7, after V lost 6 bases and J lost 5 bases. CDR3 protein: CASSRGTSGNHNEQFF. The CDR3 DNA sequence: TGTGCCAGCAGCCGCGGGACTAGCGGGAATCACAATGAGCAGTTCTTC.

This clonotype has at least ten counts. The V call is TRBV5-1, the J call TRBJ2-1; 7 bases agree with TRBD1. Germline lookup yields CDR1 SGHRS and CDR2 YFSETQ. This CDR3 is built from 23 residues. V trimming: 5 bases; J trimming: 0 bases; junction bases outside the gene matches: 29. CDR3 in DNA: TGCGCCAGCAGTTCGAAGGGGGCGAGAGAACAAAGTGGAAGAAAGAGCTCCTACAATGAGCAGTTCTTC. It yields the protein CASSSKGAREQSGRKSSYNEQFF.

The chain has TRBV7-2 and TRBJ2-3; 7 bases are shared with TRBD2. Per the germline V gene, CDR1 is SGHTA and CDR2 is FQGNSA. With 3 bases clipped from V and 4 bases from J, the junction kept 7 bases outside the gene matches. The CDR3 sequence is 15 residues long. The CDR3, as DNA: TGTGCCAGCAGCTTTGTTGCGGGAGTGCCAGATACGCAGTATTTT. Protein product: CASSFVAGVPDTQYF.

This clonotype was counted only a few times. This chain links TRBV30 with TRBJ1-4; D is undetermined. The CDR3 loop spans 13 amino acids. V was shortened by 5 bases and J by 2 bases, with 9 bases between the two germline ends. The germline CDR1 and CDR2 sequences are GTSNPN and SVGIG (reference sequence). The chain's CDR3 is CAWGLGTNEKLFF. CDR3 nucleotide sequence: TGTGCCTGGGGTTTGGGGACTAATGAAAAACTGTTTTTT.

In its sample, this clonotype was seen a few times. This rearrangement joins TRBV15 to TRBJ1-1; no clear D gene. Trimming took 5 bases from V and 0 from J, leaving 10 bases between them. Looked up from germline, CDR1 is LNHNV and CDR2 is YYDKDF (reference sequence). CDR3 length: 14 residues. Written as DNA, the CDR3 is TGTGCCACCAGCGGTACGGGGATGAACACTGAAGCTTTCTTT. This sequence encodes CATSGTGMNTEAFF.

This clonotype was detected many times. This chain joins TRBV7-3 and TRBJ1-2; TRBD1 might be the D (6 bases). This CDR3 spans 14 amino acids. V gave up 7 bases and J gave up 4 bases, with 16 bases separating them. The germline V gene encodes CDR1 SGHTA and CDR2 FQGTGA. The CDR3 spells CASTEGGGSYGYTF. The CDR3 DNA is TGTGCCAGCACCGAAGGTGGGGGCAGCTATGGCTACACCTTC.

This clonotype appeared many times. CDR3 nucleotide sequence: TGTGCCAGCAGCTTGGGACGGAATGGCTACACCTTC. It is translated as CASSLGRNGYTF. The chain carries TRBV7-9 and TRBJ1-2; TRBD1 might be the D (5 bases). With 3 bases removed from V and 6 bases from J, the gap between germline ends came to 8 bases. Germline-derived CDR1 and CDR2 are SEHNR and FQNEAQ (reference sequence). The CDR3 length is 12 residues.

There are many counts of this clonotype. The chain links TRBV18 to TRBJ1-1; 11 bases are a match to TRBD1. Germline V gives CDR1 KGHSH, CDR2 LQKENI. The junction had 2 bases not matched to a gene; V was cut back by 3 bases and J by 5 bases. This CDR3 region has 14 residues. The CDR3 is CASSPGQGATEAFF. CDR3 nucleotides: TGTGCCAGCTCACCCGGACAGGGGGCTACTGAAGCTTTCTTT.

The chain recombines TRBV20-1 with TRBJ1-6; D might be TRBD1 (6 bases). Germline lookup yields CDR1 DFQATT and CDR2 SNEGSKA (reference sequence). CDR3 length: 13 residues. Trimming pared 4 bases from V and 5 bases from J, leaving 9 bases between. CDR3 amino acids: CSATTGNNSPLHF. The CDR3, as DNA: TGCAGTGCTACGACAGGAAATAATTCACCCCTCCACTTT.

This clonotype was seen a few times. The rearrangement uses TRBV7-6 and TRBJ2-5; D is perhaps TRBD2 (5 bases). V lost 0 bases and J 4 bases, leaving 15 bases between the germline ends. The CDR3 length is 16 residues. From germline, CDR1 is SGHVS and CDR2 FNYEAQ. CDR3 region: CASSLAGGSIPETQYF. The CDR3 DNA follows: TGTGCCAGCAGCTTAGCCGGAGGTAGCATCCCAGAGACCCAGTACTTC.

The chain employs TRBV9 and TRBJ2-7; D is undetermined. The length of the CDR3 is 16 residues. CDR1 and CDR2 (germline): SGDLS, YYNGEE. Trimming cost V 0 bases and J 1 base, with 14 bases left between them. The CDR3 nucleotides read TGTGCCAGCAGCGTAGGTTTTTACGGAAGTTCCTACGAGCAGTACTTC. This encodes CASSVGFYGSSYEQYF.

This clonotype was detected ten times or more. The V call is TRBV28, the J call TRBJ1-1, with D uncertain. V was clipped by 8 bases and J by 1 base, with 17 bases between them. Germline V gene data show CDR1 as MDHEN and CDR2 as SYDVKM. The CDR3 contains 15 residues. The CDR3, as DNA: TGTGCCAGCGACCCCACCCGTGTTTGGAACACTGAAGCTTTCTTT. As protein: CASDPTRVWNTEAFF.

In its sample, this clonotype was seen many times. The CDR3 region is CASSPSVVEQYF. For the CDR3, the DNA is TGTGCCAGCAGTCCCTCAGTCGTCGAGCAGTACTTC. The rearrangement links TRBV7-2 to TRBJ2-7, with no clear D. CDR1 and CDR2 (germline): SGHTA, FQGNSA. The CDR3 length is 12 residues. The germline V and J ends were trimmed by 6 bases and 6 bases, with 12 bases remaining between them.

There are many counts of this clonotype. This rearrangement joins TRBV7-2 to TRBJ1-1, with TRBD1 matching 9 bases. The CDR3 has 15 residues. Germline V gene sequence: CDR1 SGHTA, CDR2 FQGNSA. V lost 5 bases and J lost 5; bases outside the gene matches: 9. CDR3 nucleotides: TGTGCCAGCAGCCCCCTGACAGGGGGAAGTACTGAAGCTTTCTTT. Protein product: CASSPLTGGSTEAFF.

The chain is built from TRBV6-2 or TRBV6-3 and TRBJ2-7; 9 positions agree with TRBD2. Germline CDR1 MNHEY, CDR2 SVGEGT. The V and J ends lost 6 bases and 1 base, in that order; junction bases with no gene match: 4. The CDR3 totals 14 residues. The CDR3, as DNA: TGTGCCAGCAGGGAGAGCGGGAGGTCCTACGAGCAGTACTTC. Encoded protein: CASRESGRSYEQYF.

There are many counts of this clonotype. The genes are TRBV10-3 and TRBJ1-6, with a possible D match to TRBD1 (5 bases). Trimming cost V 6 bases and J 5 bases, with 11 bases left between them. The germline V gene encodes CDR1 ENHRY and CDR2 SYGVKD. This CDR3 region has 14 residues. This chain's CDR3 is CAIRGTEDNSPLHF. The DNA for the CDR3 is TGTGCCATCAGAGGGACGGAAGATAATTCACCCCTCCACTTT.